Listed here are 19 T cell receptor beta chains from one sample, sequenced in a study of metastatic and nonmetastatic thyroid tumors. TCRdb reprocessed the PCR reads via MiXCR. The sample shows just over 40,000 clones, approximately 10% of them seen only once. No patient received treatment before thyroid surgery. Source material: blood. The receptor set was obtained from a female donor with papillary thyroid cancer or a benign thyroid nodule (not recorded which). Some clones in this sample may be carry-over from other donors' samples.

The chain recombines TRBV5-1 with TRBJ2-6; TRBD1 might be the D (6 bases). The CDR3 loop spans 20 amino acids. The germline gives CDR1 SGHRS, CDR2 YFSETQ. V lost 0 bases to trimming and J lost 2 bases, with 21 bases between them. DNA of the CDR3: TGCGCCAGCAGCTTGGCCCCCCGACAACAGGGTAGACCTGGGGCCAACGTCCTGACTTTC. Protein sequence: CASSLAPRQQGRPGANVLTF.

The V gene is TRBV3-1, the J gene TRBJ2-3; TRBD2 aligns across 8 bases. Trimming took 4 bases from V and 9 from J; bases not matched to a gene: 15. Germline CDR1 is LGHDT and CDR2 is YNNKEL (reference sequence). CDR3 length: 16 amino acids. CDR3 sequence reads: CASSRRLACSIDTQYF. The CDR3 region has the DNA TGTGCCAGCAGCCGAAGACTAGCGTGTTCCATAGACACGCAGTATTTT.

Many counts were recorded for this clone. The chain couples TRBV19 to TRBJ2-2; D uncertain. Germline CDR1 reads LNHDA; CDR2 reads SQIVND (reference sequence). The germline V and J ends were trimmed by 6 bases and 5 bases, with 4 bases remaining between them. There are 11 residues in the CDR3. The CDR3 sequence: CASRGTGELFF. CDR3 DNA: TGTGCCAGTAGAGGAACCGGGGAGCTGTTTTTT.

This chain joins TRBV2 and TRBJ1-1; tentatively, D is TRBD1 (6 bases). The CDR3 is made up of 13 amino acids. Germline lookup yields CDR1 SNHLY and CDR2 FYNNEI. The V gene lost 6 bases and the J gene lost 1 base, with 9 bases spanning the gap. In DNA, the CDR3 is TGTGCCAGCAGGGGGGGGCGGAACACTGAAGCTTTCTTT. This translates into CASRGGRNTEAFF.

This clone was found many times. The gene calls are TRBV5-1 and TRBJ2-3, with a tentative D call TRBD2 (6 bases). The CDR3 consists of 18 residues. The germline gives CDR1 SGHRS, CDR2 YFSETQ. V was shortened by 2 bases and J by 1 base, with 20 bases between the two germline ends. CDR3 coding DNA: TGCGCCAGCAGCTTTGGAGGGTACAACTTGGTAGGCACAGATACGCAGTATTTT. This codes for CASSFGGYNLVGTDTQYF.

This clone was seen many times. The chain links TRBV6-4 to TRBJ2-2; the D gene is possibly TRBD1 (6 bases). Germline values: CDR1 MRHNA, CDR2 SNTAGT. V dropped 9 bases and J dropped 0 bases, with 11 bases sitting between them. This CDR3 spans 14 amino acids. Here the CDR3 DNA reads TGTGCCAGGACAGGCCACGCGAACACCGGGGAGCTGTTTTTT. Residues: CARTGHANTGELFF.

Many counts were recorded for this clone. The CDR3 DNA follows: TGTGCCAGCAGCTTGGTGGGTGGGGAGAGGACCACTGAAGCTTTCTTT. Protein product: CASSLVGGERTTEAFF. This sequence joins TRBV5-6 and TRBJ1-1; D unclear. Germline assignment: CDR1 SGHDT and CDR2 YYEEEE. The V end lost 0 bases, the J end lost 4 bases, and 16 bases lay between the germline ends. The CDR3 is 16 residues long.

This clone was counted at least ten times. The J gene is TRBJ1-5, the V gene TRBV25-1; 7 bases map to TRBD1. The CDR3 covers 16 residues. V was clipped by 5 bases and J by 4 bases; unmatched bases: 11. Germline CDR1 reads MGHDK; CDR2 reads SYGVNS. As DNA, the CDR3 is TGTGCCAGCAGTCACCTACAGGGGTGGCGGAATCAGCCCCAGCATTTT. It codes for CASSHLQGWRNQPQHF.

This clone was detected many times. This CDR3 is CATQMTGISPNEQFF. For the CDR3, the DNA is TGTGCCACCCAGATGACGGGTATTAGCCCCAATGAGCAGTTCTTC. The gene calls are TRBV24-1 and TRBJ2-1; D remains ambiguous. Germline V gene data show CDR1 as KGHDR and CDR2 as SFDVKD. The CDR3 runs 15 residues. V lost 9 bases to trimming and J lost 6 bases, with 20 bases between them.

This clone was observed at least ten times. The chain employs TRBV20-1 and TRBJ2-3, with D hard to call. The length of the CDR3 is 13 residues. The germline gives CDR1 DFQATT, CDR2 SNEGSKA (reference sequence). Trimming took 2 bases from V and 6 from J, leaving 12 bases between them. The CDR3 bases are TGCAGTGCTAGACCCTTTGGTGAGGATACGCAGTATTTT. Protein: CSARPFGEDTQYF.

On this clone itself: A much larger clone is a single base away; this may be a read error. In the same sample, other DNA sequences code for this CDR3. The chain joins TRBV2 to TRBJ2-5; D unclear. The germline CDR1 and CDR2 sequences are SNHLY and FYNNEI. Trimming took 4 bases from V and 5 from J, leaving 14 bases between them. The CDR3 loop spans 14 amino acids. This chain's CDR3 is CASSAGRPGETQYF. CDR3 nucleotide sequence: TGTGCCAGCAGTGCCGGCCGCCCAGGTGAGACCCAGTACTTC.

This clone was seen repeatedly, ten times or more. The chain uses TRBV15 and TRBJ2-7; a possible D gene is TRBD1 (6 bases). This CDR3 spans 14 amino acids. The germline gives CDR1 LNHNV, CDR2 YYDKDF (reference sequence). V shed 4 bases and J shed 4 bases, with 14 bases lying between them. The CDR3 sequence: CATSTRGGVYEQYF. The CDR3 nucleotides read TGTGCCACCAGCACCAGGGGTGGGGTGTACGAGCAGTACTTC.

This clone was seen at least ten times. The genes are TRBV2 and TRBJ1-2, with D perhaps matching TRBD1 (5 bases). Germline V gives CDR1 SNHLY, CDR2 FYNNEI. The V end was cut by 7 bases, the J end by 5 bases, with 14 bases between. The CDR3 runs to 13 residues. This CDR3 reads CASNIGGGYGYTF. CDR3 nucleotide sequence: TGTGCCAGCAATATCGGGGGAGGGTATGGCTACACCTTC.

In this sample, this clone turned up many times. The V and J genes are TRBV19 and TRBJ2-2; 7 bases line up with TRBD1. J lost 6 bases, V lost 8 bases, and 9 bases had no gene match. Per the germline V gene, CDR1 is LNHDA and CDR2 is SQIVND (reference sequence). The length of the CDR3 is 14 residues. DNA for the CDR3: TGTGCCAGTCTCCGGGACAGAGCGCCCGGGGAGCTGTTTTTT. This encodes CASLRDRAPGELFF.

This clone was detected many times. This sequence joins TRBV4-1 and TRBJ2-2; 7 bases are a match to TRBD1. The germline gives CDR1 MGHRA, CDR2 YSYEKL. The CDR3 covers 16 residues. Unmatched junction bases numbered 13, after V lost 5 bases and J lost 7 bases. CDR3 in amino acids: CASSGSRQGWSGELFF. The DNA of the CDR3 is TGCGCCAGCAGCGGATCAAGACAGGGCTGGAGCGGGGAGCTGTTTTTT.

In its sample, this clone was seen many times. The chain uses TRBV20-1 and TRBJ2-1, with D unresolved. The CDR3 loop spans 13 amino acids. The germline V gene encodes CDR1 DFQATT and CDR2 SNEGSKA (reference sequence). With 1 base removed from V and 5 bases from J, the gap between germline ends came to 9 bases. The CDR3 reads CSARGESHNEQFF. The CDR3 DNA follows: TGCAGTGCTAGAGGCGAGTCGCACAATGAGCAGTTCTTC.

This clone was seen repeatedly, ten times or more. This CDR3 reads CSAISQTGRNGELFF. The DNA of the CDR3 is TGCAGCGCAATCAGCCAGACAGGGAGAAACGGGGAGCTGTTTTTT. This chain connects TRBV29-1 to TRBJ2-2; 7 bases are a match to TRBD1. The germline gives CDR1 SQVTM, CDR2 ANQGSEA. The CDR3 spans 15 residues. V dropped 7 bases and J dropped 7; count of bases not matched to a gene: 15.

This clone was observed many times. The chain recombines TRBV5-1 with TRBJ1-1; a possible D gene is TRBD1 (5 bases). Trimming took 0 bases from V and 8 from J, leaving 5 bases between them. The CDR3 is 11 amino acids. From germline, CDR1 is SGHRS and CDR2 YFSETQ. CDR3 loop: CASSLGQEAFF. For the CDR3, the DNA is TGCGCCAGCAGCTTGGGACAGGAAGCTTTCTTT.

The rearrangement joins TRBV20-1 to TRBJ2-1; 10 nucleotides agree with TRBD2. CDR1 is DFQATT and CDR2 is SNEGSKA in the germline V gene (reference sequence). The CDR3 covers 16 residues. J lost 6 bases, V lost 1 base, and 9 bases had no gene match. The CDR3 coding sequence is TGCAGTGCTAGAGGGGTGAGGCTAGCGGGGGTCAATGAGCAGTTCTTC. The encoded protein is CSARGVRLAGVNEQFF.